The T cell receptor beta chain under discussion was sequenced for a study of PD-1 blockade in classical Hodgkin lymphoma. The V gene lost 5 bases and the J gene lost 4 bases, with 18 bases spanning the gap. This CDR3 spans 16 amino acids. Germline V gene data show CDR1 as SGHVS and CDR2 as FQNEAQ. A remark on this clone: What it binds is not known.

Patients all relapsed after autologous stem cell transplantation, and there was variation in brentuximab vedotin exposure. Responses achieved at best were complete response, partial response or progressive disease. Measured with immunoSEQ multiplex PCR; TCRdb has only the in-frame clones, and not every one. The repertoire holds around 11,000 clones, with roughly four fifths as singletons. Overall study results and limits: CD4+ TCR diversity rose significantly by C4D1, and CD8+ TCR diversity did not. Compared with healthy donors, newly diagnosed patients reportedly showed lower baseline TCR diversity. Prior to therapy, complete responders displayed diversity much like that of newly diagnosed patients.

This receptor was obtained from a human donor with classical Hodgkin lymphoma. V and J are TRBV7-8 and TRBJ1-5; weak D call: TRBD1 (6 bases). The sequences come from peripheral blood mononuclear cells (PBMCs), collected before the second cycle of nivolumab. CDR3 in amino acids: CASSIRDTGKNQPQHF. The CDR3, as DNA: TGTGCCAGCAGCATCAGGGACACAGGGAAGAATCAGCCCCAGCATTTT.